The T cell receptor beta chain under discussion was sequenced for a study of control samples from healthy donors and cancer patients. Germline trimming cut 4 bases from V and 4 bases from J; bases unmatched to any gene: 0. The germline V gene encodes CDR1 LGHDT and CDR2 YNNKEL (reference sequence). CDR3 length: 13 amino acids. The repertoire was sequenced with immunoSEQ multiplex PCR; TCRdb's copy has only in-frame clones and lacks some. The data contain roughly 40,000 clones, around four fifths of them singletons. Specimen: blood. The chain recombines TRBV3-1 (or the pseudogene TRBV3-2) with TRBJ1-4, with TRBD1 identical over 7 bases. The source of this sequence is a man between 60 and 75 years old in good health. DNA of the CDR3: TGTGCCAGCAGCCGGGACAGTAATGAAAAACTGTTTTTT. Translation: CASSRDSNEKLFF.